This TCR beta chain appears in the sequencing data of a study of cytomegalovirus exposure and HLA in healthy donors. About this clone itself: Antigen: not known.

V trimming: 6 bases; J trimming: 7 bases; junction bases outside the gene matches: 5. Germline-derived CDR1 and CDR2 are SNHLY and FYNNEI. This CDR3 has 14 amino acids. Broader study findings: Cytomegalovirus-associated TCR beta chains were listed, numbering 150 to 200.

Assay used: immunoSEQ multiplex PCR; TCRdb lists only in-frame clones, some missing. The repertoire holds about 160,000 clones, under 90% seen once, with approximately 10% in the top ten. A 120-subject validation cohort, separate from the approximately 700-subject first cohort, supplied the donors. The sequenced sample was PBMCs. This clonotype originated in a woman between 18 and 29 years old in good health and CMV-seropositive. The chain has TRBV2 and TRBJ2-1; 11 bases match TRBD2. CDR3 loop: CASRTSGRQNEQFF. The CDR3 coding sequence is TGTGCCAGCAGAACTAGCGGGAGACAGAATGAGCAGTTCTTC.